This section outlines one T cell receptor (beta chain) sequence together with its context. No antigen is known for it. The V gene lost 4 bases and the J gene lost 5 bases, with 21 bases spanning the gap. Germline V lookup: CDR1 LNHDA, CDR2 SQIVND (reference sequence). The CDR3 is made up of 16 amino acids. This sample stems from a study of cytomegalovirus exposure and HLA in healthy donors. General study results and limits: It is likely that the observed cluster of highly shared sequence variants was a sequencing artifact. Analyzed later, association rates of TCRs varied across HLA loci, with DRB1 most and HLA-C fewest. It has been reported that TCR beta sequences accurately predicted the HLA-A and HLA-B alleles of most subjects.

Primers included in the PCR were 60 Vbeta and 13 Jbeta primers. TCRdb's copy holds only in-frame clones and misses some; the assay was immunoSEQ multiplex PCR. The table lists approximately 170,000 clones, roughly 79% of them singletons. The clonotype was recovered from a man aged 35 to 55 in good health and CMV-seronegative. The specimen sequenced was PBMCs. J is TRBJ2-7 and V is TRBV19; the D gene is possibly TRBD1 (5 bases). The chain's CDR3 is CASSRAFQGLEDEQYF. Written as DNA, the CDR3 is TGTGCCAGTAGTAGGGCCTTCCAGGGTCTCGAGGACGAGCAGTACTTC.